The 15 T cell receptor beta chains listed next were all sequenced from one sample in a study of shared clonotypes between healthy human individuals. Naivety among CD8 cells was defined by CD45RO negativity and positive CCR7 selection, thereby excluding terminally differentiated effector memory CD45RA+ cells. This table comes from immunoSEQ multiplex PCR, and its TCRdb copy is limited to in-frame clones, with some not included. The sample yields about 820,000 clones, 90% to 95% seen once. Input material: naive CD8+ T cells sorted from blood. These receptors were taken from a man aged 25 to 40 in good health.

The V gene is TRBV6-1, the J gene TRBJ1-5, with D uncertain. Trimming left V 2 bases short and J 5 bases short, with 1 base between. CDR1 and CDR2 (germline): MNHNS, SASEGT. The CDR3 spans 11 residues. This chain's CDR3 is CASSEYQPQHF. The CDR3 coding sequence is TGTGCCAGCAGTGAATATCAGCCCCAGCATTTT.

Concerning this clone itself: The same CDR3 arises from other DNA sequences in this sample as well. The J gene is TRBJ2-7, the V gene TRBV5-4, with D unresolved. Per germline, CDR1 SGHNT and CDR2 YYREEE (reference sequence). The V gene lost 2 bases and the J gene lost 2 bases, with 5 bases spanning the gap. This CDR3 spans 12 amino acids. Here the CDR3 DNA reads TGTGCCAGCAGCTTTGGGACCTACGAGCAGTACTTC. Its translation: CASSFGTYEQYF.

CDR3: CASSSLHRASVYNEQFF. CDR3 DNA sequence: TGTGCCAGCAGTTCTCTTCATAGGGCTAGCGTATACAATGAGCAGTTCTTC. The chain is built from TRBV27 and TRBJ2-1; a possible D gene is TRBD2 (6 bases). The V end lost 4 bases, the J end lost 4 bases, and 20 bases lay between the germline ends. The CDR3 is 17 amino acids. Germline loops: CDR1 MNHEY, CDR2 SMNVEV (reference sequence).

This sequence joins TRBV10-3 and TRBJ2-3; D is unresolved. The CDR3 totals 16 residues. V dropped 0 bases and J dropped 1 base, with 11 bases sitting between them. Germline V lookup: CDR1 ENHRY, CDR2 SYGVKD. The CDR3 region is CAISESPTTRTDTQYF. In nucleotides, the CDR3 is TGTGCCATCAGTGAGTCCCCCACTACTCGCACAGATACGCAGTATTTT.

This clone showed up just once. The V gene is TRBV28, the J gene TRBJ1-1, with 7 bases that match TRBD1. From germline, CDR1 is MDHEN and CDR2 SYDVKM. The CDR3 spans 15 residues. V lost 6 bases, J lost 2 bases, and 9 bases stayed unmatched. Here the CDR3 DNA reads TGTGCCAGCAGGTCCTTTACAGGGGACAACACTGAAGCTTTCTTT. It codes for CASRSFTGDNTEAFF.

The J gene is TRBJ2-3, the V gene TRBV11-2; D unclear. The CDR3 consists of 19 residues. V lost 1 base to trimming and J lost 1 base, with 21 bases between them. Germline CDR1 SGHAT, CDR2 FQNNGV. CDR3 DNA sequence: TGTGCCAGCAGCTTAGTGTATAGGGATGTGATTCGGGGCACAGATACGCAGTATTTT. Amino acids: CASSLVYRDVIRGTDTQYF.

The chain carries TRBV29-1 and TRBJ2-7, with TRBD2 as a possible D gene (5 bases). Germline lookup yields CDR1 SQVTM and CDR2 ANQGSEA. There are 12 residues in the CDR3. Between the trimmed V and J ends, which lost 3 bases and 3 bases, there was a span of 9 bases. The CDR3 loop is CSVELTNYEQYF. In nucleotides, the CDR3 is TGCAGCGTTGAGTTGACTAACTACGAGCAGTACTTC.

The genes are TRBV28 and TRBJ1-4, with D possibly TRBD1 on 5 matching bases. This CDR3 comprises 15 residues. Trimming pared 6 bases from V and 7 bases from J, leaving 18 bases between. Germline loops: CDR1 MDHEN, CDR2 SYDVKM. The CDR3 DNA reads as TGTGCCAGCAGCCCTCCGGGGACGTGGGGTGAAAAACTGTTTTTT. Residues: CASSPPGTWGEKLFF.

V and J are TRBV5-1 and TRBJ2-5; 9 nucleotides align to TRBD1. Unmatched junction bases numbered 8, after V lost 0 bases and J lost 5 bases. Germline V gives CDR1 SGHRS, CDR2 YFSETQ. The length of the CDR3 is 16 residues. The CDR3: CASSLARDRVDETQYF. The DNA of the CDR3 is TGCGCCAGCAGCTTGGCCAGGGACAGGGTGGACGAGACCCAGTACTTC. The whole variable domain, filled in from reference TRBV5-1 and TRBJ2-5, reads KAGVTQTPRYLIKTRGQQVTLSCSPISGHRSVSWYQQTPGQGLQFLFEYFSETQRNKGNFPGRFSGRQFSNSRSEMNVSTLELGDSALYLCASSLARDRVDETQYFGPGTRLLVL.

CDR3 in DNA: TGTGCCAGCAGTGAGGGGACAAATCAGCCCCAGCATTTT. It codes for CASSEGTNQPQHF. The chain combines TRBV6-1 with TRBJ1-5, with D possibly matching TRBD1 (6 bases). The germline gives CDR1 MNHNS, CDR2 SASEGT. The CDR3 length is 13 residues. V gave up 3 bases and J gave up 4 bases, with 7 bases separating them.

The chain carries TRBV27 and TRBJ2-2; tentative D call: TRBD2 (5 bases). The germline V and J ends were trimmed by 8 bases and 4 bases, with 14 bases remaining between them. CDR1 is MNHEY and CDR2 is SMNVEV in the germline V gene (reference sequence). The CDR3 has 14 amino acids. In DNA form, the CDR3 reads TGTGCCAGCGGTAGAAGCGAGGGCACCGGGGAGCTGTTTTTT. Encoded protein: CASGRSEGTGELFF.

The rearrangement joins TRBV18 to TRBJ2-7; the match to TRBD1 covers 9 bases. The CDR3 length is 15 residues. Per germline, CDR1 KGHSH and CDR2 LQKENI. The V gene end was trimmed by 3 bases and the J gene end by 3 bases; junction bases not matched to a gene: 6. The CDR3 coding sequence is TGTGCCAGCTCACCGCGGGACAGGGAGAACTACGAGCAGTACTTC. It encodes CASSPRDRENYEQYF.

The chain is built from TRBV5-6 and TRBJ1-5; D not certain. This CDR3 comprises 15 residues. Germline V gene data show CDR1 as SGHDT and CDR2 as YYEEEE. Between the trimmed V and J ends, which lost 0 bases and 0 bases, there was a span of 7 bases. The chain's CDR3 is CASSLVGDSNQPQHF. DNA of the CDR3: TGTGCCAGCAGCTTGGTAGGAGATAGCAATCAGCCCCAGCATTTT.

This clone showed up just once. V and J are TRBV5-1 and TRBJ2-1, with D uncertain. Trimming removed 0 bases from V and 7 bases from J, with 8 bases in between. This CDR3 has 13 residues. In germline, CDR1 is SGHRS, CDR2 YFSETQ. The CDR3 nucleotides are TGCGCCAGCAGCTTGGCCGGGCCGAATGAGCAGTTCTTC. It translates to CASSLAGPNEQFF.

This rearrangement joins TRBV28 to TRBJ2-7; D is perhaps TRBD1 (5 bases). Trimming removed 6 bases at V and 0 bases at J, with 18 bases between. Germline V lookup: CDR1 MDHEN, CDR2 SYDVKM. The CDR3 length is 16 residues. The CDR3 sequence: CASSPWRQGSSYEQYF. CDR3 DNA: TGTGCCAGCAGCCCCTGGCGGCAGGGTAGCTCCTACGAGCAGTACTTC.